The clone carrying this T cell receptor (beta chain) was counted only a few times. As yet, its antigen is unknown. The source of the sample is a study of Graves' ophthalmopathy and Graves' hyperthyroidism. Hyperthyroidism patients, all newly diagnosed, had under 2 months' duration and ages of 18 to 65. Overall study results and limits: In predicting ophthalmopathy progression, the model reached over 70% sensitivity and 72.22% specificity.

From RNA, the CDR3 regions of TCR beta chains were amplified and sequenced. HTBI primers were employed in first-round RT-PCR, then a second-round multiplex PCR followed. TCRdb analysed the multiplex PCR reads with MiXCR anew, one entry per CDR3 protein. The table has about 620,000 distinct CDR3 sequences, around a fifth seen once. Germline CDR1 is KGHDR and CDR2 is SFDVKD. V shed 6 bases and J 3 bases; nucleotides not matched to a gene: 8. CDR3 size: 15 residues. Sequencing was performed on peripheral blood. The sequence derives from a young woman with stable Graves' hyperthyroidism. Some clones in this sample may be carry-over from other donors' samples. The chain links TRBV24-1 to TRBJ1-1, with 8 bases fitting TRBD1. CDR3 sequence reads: CATSPSDRDHTEAFF. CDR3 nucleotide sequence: TGTGCCACCAGTCCTTCGGACAGGGACCACACTGAAGCTTTCTTT.